This T cell receptor (beta chain) was profiled in a study of tumor-infiltrating lymphocytes in primary liver carcinoma. TCR beta cDNA came from roughly 450 ng total RNA, primed with a constant-region primer. Each TCR beta library was derived from three nested multiplex PCR rounds that employed slightly modified ARM-PCR. TCRdb analysed the multiplex PCR reads with MiXCR anew, one entry per CDR3 protein. In the table there are 300,000 to 400,000 distinct CDR3 sequences, around three fifths of which are singletons. The researchers obtained blood RNA from unsorted whole blood and also extracted germline DNA. As regards this clonotype: Mismatch with germline at one junction end may stem from a read error.

Sequencing was carried out using peripheral blood. This clonotype was sampled from a middle-aged man with primary liver carcinoma and hepatitis B virus infection.

The chain's CDR3 is CASSSTAQETEYF. The CDR3 DNA is TGTGCCAGCAGCTCCACAGCGCAAGAGACCGAGTACTTC. V usage is TRBV11-2 and J usage is TRBJ2-5; D call uncertain. The CDR3 loop spans 13 amino acids. The germline CDR1 and CDR2 sequences are SGHAT and FQNNGV.